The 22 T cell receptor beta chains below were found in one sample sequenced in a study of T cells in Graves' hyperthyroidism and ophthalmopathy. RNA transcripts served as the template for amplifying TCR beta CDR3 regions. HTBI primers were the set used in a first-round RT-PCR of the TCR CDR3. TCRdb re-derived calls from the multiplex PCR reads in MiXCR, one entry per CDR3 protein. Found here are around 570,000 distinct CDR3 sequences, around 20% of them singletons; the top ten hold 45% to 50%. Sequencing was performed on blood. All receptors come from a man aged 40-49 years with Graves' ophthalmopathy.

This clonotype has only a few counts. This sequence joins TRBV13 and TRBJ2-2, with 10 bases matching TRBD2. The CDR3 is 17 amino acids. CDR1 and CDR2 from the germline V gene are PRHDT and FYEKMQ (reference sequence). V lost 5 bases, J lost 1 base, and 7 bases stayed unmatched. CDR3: CASSPIASGRNTGELFF. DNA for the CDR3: TGTGCCAGCAGCCCTATCGCTAGCGGGAGGAACACCGGGGAGCTGTTTTTT.

CDR3 sequence reads: CASSQQGASYGYTF. As DNA, the CDR3 is TGTGCCAGCAGCCAACAGGGGGCTTCATATGGCTACACCTTC. This chain connects TRBV3-1 to TRBJ1-2, with 8 bases aligning to TRBD1. CDR3 length: 14 residues. V lost 2 bases to trimming and J lost 5 bases; unmatched junction nucleotides: 4. Germline CDR1 LGHDT, CDR2 YNNKEL (reference sequence).

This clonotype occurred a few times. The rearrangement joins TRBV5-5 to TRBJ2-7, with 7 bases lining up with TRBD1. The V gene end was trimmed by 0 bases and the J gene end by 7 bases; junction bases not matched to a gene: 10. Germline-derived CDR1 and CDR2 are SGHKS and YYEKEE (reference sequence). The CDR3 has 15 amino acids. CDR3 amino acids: CASSLANRGTGEQYF. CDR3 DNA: TGTGCCAGCAGCTTGGCTAACAGGGGAACGGGAGAGCAGTACTTC.

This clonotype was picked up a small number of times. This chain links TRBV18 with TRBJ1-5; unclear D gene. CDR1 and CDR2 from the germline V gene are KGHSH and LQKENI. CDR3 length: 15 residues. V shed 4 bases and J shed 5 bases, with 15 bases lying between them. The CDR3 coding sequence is TGTGCCAGCTCACACTCAGGATACACCGATCAGCCCCAGCATTTT. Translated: CASSHSGYTDQPQHF.

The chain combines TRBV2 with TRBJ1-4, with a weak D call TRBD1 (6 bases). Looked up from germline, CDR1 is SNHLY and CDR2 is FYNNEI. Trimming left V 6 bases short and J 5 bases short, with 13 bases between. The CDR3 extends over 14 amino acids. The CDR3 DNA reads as TGTGCCAGCAGGGAGACAGGCGGGAATGAAAAACTGTTTTTT. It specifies CASRETGGNEKLFF.

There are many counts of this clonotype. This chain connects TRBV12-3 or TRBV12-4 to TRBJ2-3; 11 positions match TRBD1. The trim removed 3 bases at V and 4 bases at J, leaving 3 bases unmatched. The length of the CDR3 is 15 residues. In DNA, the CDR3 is TGTGCCAGCAGTTTCGGACAGGGGGCTTCAGATACGCAGTATTTT. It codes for CASSFGQGASDTQYF.

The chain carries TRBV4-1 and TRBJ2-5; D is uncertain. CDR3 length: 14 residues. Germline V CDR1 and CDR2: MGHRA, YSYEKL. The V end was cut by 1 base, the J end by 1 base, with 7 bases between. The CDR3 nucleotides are TGCGCCAGCAGCCAAGGGAACACCCAAGAGACCCAGTACTTC. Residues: CASSQGNTQETQYF.

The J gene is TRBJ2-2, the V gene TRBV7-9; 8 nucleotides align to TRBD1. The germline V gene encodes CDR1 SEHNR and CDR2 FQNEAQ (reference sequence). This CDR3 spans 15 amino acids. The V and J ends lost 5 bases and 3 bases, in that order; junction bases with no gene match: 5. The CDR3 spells CASSRQGQYTGELFF. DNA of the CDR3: TGTGCCAGCAGCCGACAGGGGCAGTACACCGGGGAGCTGTTTTTT.

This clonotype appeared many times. CDR3 coding DNA: TGTGCCAGCAGCTTAAGGACAGCAGCTAACACCGGGGAGCTGTTTTTT. Protein sequence: CASSLRTAANTGELFF. This sequence joins TRBV7-3 and TRBJ2-2, with D possibly being TRBD1 (6 bases). Germline-derived CDR1 and CDR2 are SGHTA and FQGTGA. The CDR3 consists of 16 residues. V was pared by 1 base and J by 2 bases, with 11 bases between.

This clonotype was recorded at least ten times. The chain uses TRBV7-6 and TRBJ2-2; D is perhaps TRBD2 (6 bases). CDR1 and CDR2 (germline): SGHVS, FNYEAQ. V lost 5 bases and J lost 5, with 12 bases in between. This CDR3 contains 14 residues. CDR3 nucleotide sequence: TGTGCCAGCAGCCGTGGAGGGTCGACCGGGGAGCTGTTTTTT. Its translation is CASSRGGSTGELFF.

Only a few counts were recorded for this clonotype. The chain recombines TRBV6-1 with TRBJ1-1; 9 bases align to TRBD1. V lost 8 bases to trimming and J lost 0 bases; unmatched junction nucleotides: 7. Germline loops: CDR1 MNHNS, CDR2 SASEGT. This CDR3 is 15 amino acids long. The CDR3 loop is CASDRDRVMNTEAFF. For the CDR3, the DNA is TGTGCCAGCGACCGGGACAGGGTAATGAACACTGAAGCTTTCTTT.

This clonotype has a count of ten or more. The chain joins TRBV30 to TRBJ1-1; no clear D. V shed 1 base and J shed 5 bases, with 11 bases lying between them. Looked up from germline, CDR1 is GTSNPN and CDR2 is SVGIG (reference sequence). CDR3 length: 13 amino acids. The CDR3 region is CAWSARATTEAFF. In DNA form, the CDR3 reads TGTGCCTGGAGTGCCAGAGCAACAACTGAAGCTTTCTTT.

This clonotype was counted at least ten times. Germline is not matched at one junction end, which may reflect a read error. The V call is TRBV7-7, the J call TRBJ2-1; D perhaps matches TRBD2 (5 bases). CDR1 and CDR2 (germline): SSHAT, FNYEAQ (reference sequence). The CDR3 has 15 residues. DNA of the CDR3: TGTGCTAGCAGCTTAGTCGCGGGTAAGGACAATGAGCAGTTCTTC. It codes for CASSLVAGKDNEQFF.

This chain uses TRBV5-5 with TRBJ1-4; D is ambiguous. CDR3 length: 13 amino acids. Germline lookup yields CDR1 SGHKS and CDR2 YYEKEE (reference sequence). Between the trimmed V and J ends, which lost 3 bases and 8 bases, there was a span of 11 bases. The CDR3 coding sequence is TGTGCCAGCAGCTCCCCCCGGGAGGAAAAACTGTTTTTT. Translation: CASSSPREEKLFF.

The CDR3 region has the DNA TGTGCCAGCAGTTACTCGGTGCTCGAGCGGGGGGCGACCTACGAGCAGTACTTC. It yields the protein CASSYSVLERGATYEQYF. The rearrangement joins TRBV6-2 or TRBV6-3 to TRBJ2-7; 9 nucleotides agree with TRBD2. CDR3 length: 18 amino acids. Germline values: CDR1 MNHEY, CDR2 SVGEGT. Trimming at V came to 0 bases and at J to 2 bases, leaving 11 bases not matched to a gene.

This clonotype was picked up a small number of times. The CDR3 sequence is CASSPRRDRGPRTGELFF. CDR3 coding DNA: TGTGCCAGCAGCCCCCGCCGAGACAGGGGCCCGAGAACCGGGGAGCTGTTTTTT. V is TRBV7-9 and J is TRBJ2-2, with 8 bases aligning to TRBD1. The V gene's germline CDR1 is SEHNR and CDR2 FQNEAQ (reference sequence). Germline trimming cut 5 bases from V and 5 bases from J; bases unmatched to any gene: 16. This CDR3 comprises 18 residues. The whole variable domain, filled in from reference TRBV7-9 and TRBJ2-2, reads DTGVSQNPRHKITKRGQNVTFRCDPISEHNRLYWYRQTLGQGPEFLTYFQNEAQLEKSRLLSDRFSAERPKGSFSTLEIQRTEQGDSAMYLCASSPRRDRGPRTGELFFGEGSRLTVL.

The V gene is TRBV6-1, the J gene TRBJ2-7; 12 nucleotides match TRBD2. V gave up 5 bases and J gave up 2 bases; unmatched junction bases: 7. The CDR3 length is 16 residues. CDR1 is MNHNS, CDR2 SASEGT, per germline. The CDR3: CASSSASSGRAYEQYF. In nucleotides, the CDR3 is TGTGCCAGCAGTTCAGCCTCTAGCGGGAGGGCCTACGAGCAGTACTTC.

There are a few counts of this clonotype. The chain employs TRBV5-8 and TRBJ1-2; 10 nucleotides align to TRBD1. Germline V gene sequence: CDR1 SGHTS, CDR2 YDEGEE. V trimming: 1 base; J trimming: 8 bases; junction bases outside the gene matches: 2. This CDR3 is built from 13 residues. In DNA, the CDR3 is TGTGCCAGCAGCTTGTGGGACAGGGGAGGCTACACCTTC. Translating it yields CASSLWDRGGYTF.

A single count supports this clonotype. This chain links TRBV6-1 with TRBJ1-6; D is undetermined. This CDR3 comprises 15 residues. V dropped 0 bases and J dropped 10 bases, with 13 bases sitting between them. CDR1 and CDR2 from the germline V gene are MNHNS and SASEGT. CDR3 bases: TGTGCCAGCAGTGAAGCTCGGGCAAGCCGCTCACCCCTCCACTTT. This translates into CASSEARASRSPLHF.

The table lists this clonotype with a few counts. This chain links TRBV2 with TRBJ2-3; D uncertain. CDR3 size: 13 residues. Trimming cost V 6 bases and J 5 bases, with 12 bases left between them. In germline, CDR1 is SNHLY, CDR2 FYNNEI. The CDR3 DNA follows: TGTGCCAGCAGATTCAAGGGTAGAGATACGCAGTATTTT. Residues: CASRFKGRDTQYF. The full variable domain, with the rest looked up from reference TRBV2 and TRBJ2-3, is EPEVTQTPSHQVTQMGQEVILRCVPISNHLYFYWYRQILGQKVEFLVSFYNNEISEKSEIFDDQFSVERPDGSNFTLKIRSTKLEDSAMYFCASRFKGRDTQYFGPGTRLTVL.

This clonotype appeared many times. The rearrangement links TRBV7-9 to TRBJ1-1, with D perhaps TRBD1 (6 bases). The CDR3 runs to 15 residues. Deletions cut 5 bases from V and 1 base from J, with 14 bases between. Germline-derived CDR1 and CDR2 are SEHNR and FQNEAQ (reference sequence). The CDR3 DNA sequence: TGTGCCAGCAGCCTTACACAGGGCGAGAACACTGAAGCTTTCTTT. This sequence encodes CASSLTQGENTEAFF.

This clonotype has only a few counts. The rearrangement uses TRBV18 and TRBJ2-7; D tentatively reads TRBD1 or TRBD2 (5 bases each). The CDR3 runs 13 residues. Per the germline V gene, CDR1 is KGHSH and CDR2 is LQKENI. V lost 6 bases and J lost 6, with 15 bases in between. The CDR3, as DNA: TGTGCCAGCTCCCGGGGCCTTGAGGGCGAGCAGTACTTC. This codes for CASSRGLEGEQYF.